This is a list of T cell receptor beta chains from one sample in a study of blood T cell repertoires in COVID-19. TCRdb's table, derived via immunoSEQ multiplex PCR, lists solely in-frame clones and lacks some. The data contain 100,000 to 150,000 clones, more than 70% of them singletons. Sequencing was done on a sample of peripheral blood. The source of these receptors is an older man with active or convalescent COVID-19. The CDR3 runs from the conserved cysteine through the conserved F or W. The D gene is left open where the match is weak. Some rows mark clone size as missing; the rest say once, few, many or name a class of expanded clone.

V gene	clone size	J gene	D gene	CDR3 DNA	CDR3 protein
TRBV5-6	once	TRBJ2-3	-	TGTGCCAGCAGCTTGCGCGGGGGCACAGATACGCAGTATTTT	CASSLRGGTDTQYF
TRBV6-5	-	TRBJ2-3	-	TGTGCCCCACGGGCTAGCCCCACAGATACGCAGTATTTT	CAPRASPTDTQYF
TRBV19	-	TRBJ1-5	-	TGTGCCAGTAGTACTCCCGGACACCTCAATCAGCCCCAGCATTTT	CASSTPGHLNQPQHF
TRBV14	-	TRBJ2-1	-	TGTGCCAGCAGCCTAGACGTGAGCTCCTACAATGAGCAGTTCTTC	CASSLDVSSYNEQFF
TRBV10-3	-	TRBJ2-3	TRBD1	TGTGCCATCAGTGAAACAGGGGGCTACACAGATACGCAGTATTTT	CAISETGGYTDTQYF
TRBV28	-	TRBJ2-3	TRBD2	TGTGCCAGCAGTAAGCGGGGGGGCCGGGATACGCAGTATTTT	CASSKRGGRDTQYF
TRBV6-2/TRBV6-3	few	TRBJ2-7	TRBD1	TGTGCCAGCAGCCGTCGTACTTGGACAGGGGACTACGAGCAGTACTTC	CASSRRTWTGDYEQYF
TRBV19	-	TRBJ1-1	-	TGTGCCAGTAGAGCGTTTAACACTGAAGCTTTCTTT	CASRAFNTEAFF
TRBV19	-	TRBJ1-5	-	TGTGCCAGTAGTAATTGGATCGGAGATCAGCCCCAGCATTTT	CASSNWIGDQPQHF
TRBV19	-	TRBJ1-2	-	TGTGCCAGTAGTATTACAGGCCAGGCCGTGAGAGGCTACACCTTC	CASSITGQAVRGYTF
TRBV5-5	once	TRBJ2-1	-	TGTGCCAGCAGCTTGGGGCTCAATGAGCAGTTCTTC	CASSLGLNEQFF
TRBV7-6	-	TRBJ2-1	TRBD2	TGTGCCAGCAGCTTTCTAGCGGGGGGGCGTAATGAGCAGTTCTTC	CASSFLAGGRNEQFF
TRBV5-1	-	TRBJ1-2	-	TGCGCCAGCAGCTCAACAGGGCTCTATGGCTACACCTTC	CASSSTGLYGYTF
TRBV5-1	-	TRBJ2-3	-	TGCGCCAGCATCAAAGGGGACACCCTGAGGACAGATACGCAGTATTTT	CASIKGDTLRTDTQYF
TRBV2	-	TRBJ2-1	TRBD1	TGTGCCAGCAGGGGGGACAGCCATCACGAGCAGTTCTTC	CASRGDSHHEQFF
TRBV27	few	TRBJ2-1	-	TGTGCCAGCAGTTCCCTCGGGTTCGGCGGCAATGAGCAGTTCTTC	CASSSLGFGGNEQFF
TRBV21-1	-	TRBJ2-5	-	TGTGCCAACCGATGGGACAGGGTTTCGCCTCCACCGTGGCTAAGTATGGAGACCCAGTACTTC	CANRWDRVSPPPWLSMETQYF
TRBV6-6	-	TRBJ2-1	-	TGTGCCAGCACCCAGGTAAACAATGAGCAGTTCTTC	CASTQVNNEQFF
TRBV11-1	-	TRBJ1-1	TRBD1	TGTGCCAGCAGCTTCGTGGACAGGTCTGAAGCTTTCTTT	CASSFVDRSEAFF
TRBV7-3	-	TRBJ2-3	-	TGTGCCAGCAGCTCAATGACAGGTGCAGATACGCAGTATTTT	CASSSMTGADTQYF
TRBV7-9	-	TRBJ2-7	-	TGTGCCAGCAGCGGGGAGACCTACGAGCAGTACTTC	CASSGETYEQYF
TRBV7-2	-	TRBJ2-3	-	TGTGCCAGCAGCTTAGCTCGCCGGGGAGGCACAGATACGCAGTATTTT	CASSLARRGGTDTQYF
TRBV11-3	-	TRBJ2-7	TRBD1	TGTGCCAGCAACCCGGGGACAGTTACCTACGAGCAGTACTTC	CASNPGTVTYEQYF
TRBV5-1	-	TRBJ2-5	TRBD2	TGCGCCAGCAGCCGGGGACTACAAGAGACCCAGTACTTC	CASSRGLQETQYF
TRBV7-8	-	TRBJ2-1	TRBD2	TGTGCCAGCAGAGGGCTGCTAGCGGGGGAGAAGGGTGAGCAGTTCTTC	CASRGLLAGEKGEQFF
TRBV25-1	-	TRBJ2-5	TRBD2	TGTGCCAGCAGTGACCGAGGACTAGCGAGCCAAGAGACCCAGTACTTC	CASSDRGLASQETQYF
TRBV4-1	-	TRBJ2-2	-	TGCGCCAGCAGCCCCCAACCGGGGTACCGGGAGCTGTTTTTT	CASSPQPGYRELFF
TRBV12-2	few	TRBJ2-7	-	TGTGCAAGTCGCTTAGAGGGACAGAGCTACGAGCAGTACTTC	CASRLEGQSYEQYF
TRBV5-1	once	TRBJ2-5	TRBD1	TGCGCCAGCAGCCTATTTAAAGGGACAGAAGATAATCAAGAGACCCAGTACTTC	CASSLFKGTEDNQETQYF